In this sample, the clone carrying this T cell receptor (beta chain) turned up once. Its matching antigen is unknown. Naive CD8 isolation took CD45RO-negative cells positively selected for CCR7 and excluded terminally differentiated effector memory CD45RA+ cells. This entry belongs to a study of shared clonotypes between healthy human individuals. Findings of the study overall: Blood was the only sampled material, and tissue repertoires likely differ. The expectation was that sequencing depth would affect clonotype sharing among donors. Between several donors, naive CD4 clonotypes were shared at a level of approximately 5%.

Germline V CDR1 and CDR2: SGDLS, YYNGEE. The length of the CDR3 is 15 residues. The V and J ends lost 2 bases and 6 bases, in that order; junction bases with no gene match: 5. The sorted-subset replicate PCRs were given around 200 ng DNA, which is tens of thousands of T cell genomes. Libraries were prepared by immunoSEQ multiplex PCR; TCRdb keeps only in-frame clonotypes and omits some of them. The repertoire consists of hundreds of thousands of clones, with about 91% occurring once and the leading ten covering about 24%. The chain combines TRBV9 with TRBJ2-3, with TRBD2 identical over 11 bases. The TCR was taken from a man younger than 45 in good health. The specimen was naive CD8+ T cells sorted from blood. The CDR3 here is CASSVGTSGADTQYF. CDR3 nucleotide sequence: TGTGCCAGCAGCGTCGGGACTAGCGGTGCGGATACGCAGTATTTT. The full variable domain, in which reference TRBV9 and TRBJ2-3 provide the parts outside the CDR3, is DSGVTQTPKHLITATGQRVTLRCSPRSGDLSVYWYQQSLDQGLQFLIQYYNGEERAKGNILERFSAQQFPDLHSELNLSSLELGDSALYFCASSVGTSGADTQYFGPGTRLTVL.